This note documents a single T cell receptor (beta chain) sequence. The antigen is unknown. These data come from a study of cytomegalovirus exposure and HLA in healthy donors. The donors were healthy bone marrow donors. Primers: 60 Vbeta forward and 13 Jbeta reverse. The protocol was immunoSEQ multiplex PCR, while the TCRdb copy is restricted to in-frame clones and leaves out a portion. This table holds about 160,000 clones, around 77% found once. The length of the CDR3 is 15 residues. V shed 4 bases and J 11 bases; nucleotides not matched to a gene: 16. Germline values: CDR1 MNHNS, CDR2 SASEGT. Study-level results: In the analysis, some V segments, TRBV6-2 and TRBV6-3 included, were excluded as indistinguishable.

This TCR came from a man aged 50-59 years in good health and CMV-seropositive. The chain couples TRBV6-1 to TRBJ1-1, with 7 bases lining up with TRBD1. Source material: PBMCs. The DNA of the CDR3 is TGTGCCAGCAGTGTTCAAACTACTACCGGGACAGAGGCTTTCTTT. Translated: CASSVQTTTGTEAFF.